A single sample is the source of the 14 T cell receptor beta chains below, sequenced in a study of T cell responses to AZD1222 COVID-19 vaccine. Clones were sequenced by immunoSEQ multiplex PCR, and TCRdb holds only the in-frame ones, with some missing. The sample has fewer than 110,000 clones; about 90% are singletons. The starting material was peripheral blood, obtained on day 0 of AZD1222 vaccination. The receptors shown here come from an adult in good health.

The chain joins TRBV6-5 to TRBJ1-5, with a possible D match to TRBD1 (6 bases). V was cut by 5 bases and J by 3 bases, with 14 bases left in between. There are 15 residues in the CDR3. Germline CDR1 reads MNHEY; CDR2 reads SVGAGI. The CDR3 here is CASSTVRGANQPQHF. For the CDR3, the DNA is TGTGCCAGCAGTACGGTCAGGGGCGCCAATCAGCCCCAGCATTTT.

This chain joins TRBV25-1 and TRBJ1-6, with D perhaps TRBD1 (5 bases). Germline V lookup: CDR1 MGHDK, CDR2 SYGVNS. This CDR3 contains 14 residues. V lost 8 bases to trimming and J lost 10 bases, with 18 bases between them. CDR3 residues: CASRGDSGPSPLHF. The CDR3 nucleotides are TGTGCCAGCCGAGGGGATTCAGGGCCCTCACCCCTCCACTTT.

The gene calls are TRBV12-3 or TRBV12-4 and TRBJ2-5; D is unclear. Trimming cost V 3 bases and J 4 bases, with 6 bases left between them. The CDR3 has 12 amino acids. The CDR3 DNA reads as TGTGCCAGCAGTTTCGGTTCAGAGACCCAGTACTTC. Protein product: CASSFGSETQYF.

The chain combines TRBV28 with TRBJ1-5; D is ambiguous. Germline assignment: CDR1 MDHEN and CDR2 SYDVKM. Trimming removed 5 bases from V and 9 bases from J, with 11 bases in between. There are 12 residues in the CDR3. The CDR3 spells CASSLTAGPQHF. The CDR3 DNA sequence: TGTGCCAGCAGTCTAACCGCTGGGCCCCAGCATTTT.

CDR3 residues: CASSPQTGREGIDTQYF. DNA for the CDR3: TGTGCCAGCAGCCCCCAAACAGGGCGGGAGGGAATAGATACGCAGTATTTT. The V call is TRBV7-2, the J call TRBJ2-3, with TRBD2 matching 9 bases. CDR3 length: 17 amino acids. Germline CDR1 is SGHTA and CDR2 is FQGNSA. The V and J ends lost 5 bases and 5 bases, in that order; junction bases with no gene match: 14.

In DNA, the CDR3 is TGCGCCAGCAGAACCTACCTCGGGACAGGGGGCACCGGGGAGCTGTTTTTT. This sequence encodes CASRTYLGTGGTGELFF. The J gene is TRBJ2-2, the V gene TRBV5-1; 11 nucleotides align to TRBD1. The CDR3 is made up of 17 amino acids. V was clipped by 5 bases and J by 4 bases; unmatched bases: 10. Germline-derived CDR1 and CDR2 are SGHRS and YFSETQ. Complete variable domain (other parts from reference TRBV5-1 and TRBJ2-2): KAGVTQTPRYLIKTRGQQVTLSCSPISGHRSVSWYQQTPGQGLQFLFEYFSETQRNKGNFPGRFSGRQFSNSRSEMNVSTLELGDSALYLCASRTYLGTGGTGELFFGEGSRLTVL.

The count of this clone is one. V gene TRBV14 combines with J gene TRBJ1-4; 7 nucleotides line up with TRBD1. Trimming removed 4 bases from V and 0 bases from J; junction bases left unmatched: 17. The CDR3 runs to 20 residues. Looked up from germline, CDR1 is SGHDN and CDR2 is FVKESK. For the CDR3, the DNA is TGTGCCAGCAGCCTATCGTCCGCGACAGGGTGGGGTCCAACTAATGAAAAACTGTTTTTT. This sequence encodes CASSLSSATGWGPTNEKLFF.

V is TRBV10-1 and J is TRBJ2-1; TRBD2 might be the D (6 bases). V was trimmed by 0 bases and J by 8 bases, leaving 17 bases between them. Germline assignment: CDR1 WNHNN and CDR2 SYGVQD (reference sequence). The CDR3 totals 16 residues. CDR3 DNA: TGCGCCAGCAGTGAGTCGCCAAGCAGCGGGCGGGATGAGCAGTTCTTC. Translating gives CASSESPSSGRDEQFF.

The chain uses TRBV7-9 and TRBJ2-1; D is ambiguous. The CDR3 sequence is 11 residues long. Trimming cost V 3 bases and J 8 bases, with 5 bases left between them. Germline V CDR1 and CDR2: SEHNR, FQNEAQ (reference sequence). The CDR3 here is CASSFVDEQFF. The CDR3 DNA follows: TGTGCCAGCAGCTTCGTGGATGAGCAGTTCTTC.

This chain uses TRBV5-1 with TRBJ2-6, with a tentative D call TRBD2 (5 bases). The CDR3 runs 14 residues. The V gene's germline CDR1 is SGHRS and CDR2 YFSETQ. Deletions cut 9 bases from V and 1 base from J, with 11 bases between. CDR3 coding DNA: TGCGCCACTACTGAGGGATCTGGGGCCAACGTCCTGACTTTC. This sequence encodes CATTEGSGANVLTF.

This clone was seen only once. The genes are TRBV30 and TRBJ2-4, with D maybe TRBD1 (6 bases). This CDR3 has 11 residues. Trimming left V 4 bases short and J 5 bases short, with 6 bases between. CDR1 and CDR2 from the germline V gene are GTSNPN and SVGIG (reference sequence). DNA for the CDR3: TGTGCCTGGACAGGGGAAAACATTCAGTACTTC. Amino acid sequence: CAWTGENIQYF.

V gene TRBV11-2 combines with J gene TRBJ2-1; D is unresolved. The CDR3 length is 11 residues. The V end lost 5 bases, the J end lost 8 bases, and 7 bases lay between the germline ends. Germline V gene sequence: CDR1 SGHAT, CDR2 FQNNGV. The CDR3: CASSPHDEQFF. The CDR3 DNA reads TGTGCCAGCAGCCCCCATGATGAGCAGTTCTTC.

This clone was picked up a small number of times. The chain uses TRBV28 and TRBJ1-1, with D unresolved. Trimming stripped 6 bases from V and 1 base from J, with 9 bases between. The CDR3 loop spans 13 amino acids. CDR1 is MDHEN and CDR2 is SYDVKM in the germline V gene. CDR3 protein: CASRWPGNTEAFF. DNA of the CDR3: TGTGCCAGCAGATGGCCAGGGAACACTGAAGCTTTCTTT. The variable domain in full, with the rest retrieved from reference TRBV28 and TRBJ1-1, is DVKVTQSSRYLVKRTGEKVFLECVQDMDHENMFWYRQDPGLGLRLIYFSYDVKMKEKGDIPEGYSVSREKKERFSLILESASTNQTSMYLCASRWPGNTEAFFGQGTRLTVV.

In this sample, this clone turned up once. The J gene is TRBJ1-2, the V gene TRBV11-2, with D uncertain. The CDR3 is 11 amino acids. CDR1 is SGHAT and CDR2 is FQNNGV in the germline V gene. The ends were cut back, 4 bases at V and 8 bases at J, with 8 bases in the middle. CDR3 nucleotides: TGTGCCAGCAGCTCTGTAGGCGGCTACACCTTC. Amino acid sequence: CASSSVGGYTF.